The T cell receptor beta chain under discussion was sequenced for a study of technical replicates of blood from a few donors. The CDR3 covers 11 residues. Germline CDR1 DFQATT, CDR2 SNEGSKA (reference sequence). With 4 bases removed from V and 7 bases from J, the gap between germline ends came to 7 bases. The method was immunoSEQ multiplex PCR; TCRdb's version includes in-frame clones alone and lacks a portion of them. The sample contains 65,000 to 85,000 clones, 95% to 98% of which appear only once. The chain is built from TRBV20-1 and TRBJ1-4, with D uncertain. The clonotype originates from a human donor in good health. The sample consisted of T cells isolated from PBMCs. CDR3 DNA sequence: TGCAGTGCTAAACATTCTGAAAAACTGTTTTTT. Protein: CSAKHSEKLFF.